The 18 T cell receptor beta chains below come from one sample, sequenced in a study of sequential checkpoint blockade in melanoma. Clones were read by immunoSEQ multiplex PCR, and TCRdb kept only the in-frame ones, dropping some. This table has approximately 3,000 clones, about a quarter appearing once. Treatment indicated: randomized to nivolumab then ipilimumab (arm A) or the reverse (arm B). The sequencing used tumor tissue (inferred from file names), collected from a patient given nivolumab and ipilimumab in sequence. The receptors were gathered from a human donor with melanoma.

This clone has just a few counts. The chain carries TRBV6-8 and TRBJ2-1, with D unclear. Trimming shortened V by 5 bases and J by 2 bases, and 10 bases separated the two germline ends. The length of the CDR3 is 14 residues. The germline V gene has CDR1 MNHGY and CDR2 SAAAGT. The CDR3 spells CASSDLGTYNEQFF. In DNA form, the CDR3 reads TGTGCCAGCAGTGATTTGGGGACCTACAATGAGCAGTTCTTC.

This clone ranks as medium-sized (0.01 to 0.1%). The CDR3 here is CASSYGDGSPLHF. The CDR3 region has the DNA TGTGCCAGCAGCTACGGGGATGGATCACCCCTCCACTTT. The chain couples TRBV9 to TRBJ1-6; D is ambiguous. V was cut by 4 bases and J by 10 bases, with 12 bases left in between. This CDR3 contains 13 residues. CDR1 is SGDLS and CDR2 is YYNGEE in the germline V gene. The variable domain in full, completed from reference TRBV9 and TRBJ1-6, reads DSGVTQTPKHLITATGQRVTLRCSPRSGDLSVYWYQQSLDQGLQFLIQYYNGEERAKGNILERFSAQQFPDLHSELNLSSLELGDSALYFCASSYGDGSPLHFGNGTRLTVT.

The chain joins TRBV19 to TRBJ2-1, with unresolved D. The CDR3 contains 13 residues. Trimming pared 7 bases from V and 1 base from J, leaving 8 bases between. Germline CDR1 LNHDA, CDR2 SQIVND (reference sequence). The CDR3 DNA reads as TGTGCCAGTAAAGGTGGATCCTACAATGAGCAGTTCTTC. Its translation: CASKGGSYNEQFF.

This clone has more than one count but fewer than ten. V and J are TRBV19 and TRBJ1-1; weak D call: TRBD1 (6 bases). The CDR3 has 15 residues. V was clipped by 6 bases and J by 8 bases, with 22 bases between them. Germline V gives CDR1 LNHDA, CDR2 SQIVND (reference sequence). The CDR3 sequence: CASRPGQMTFEEAFF. DNA for the CDR3: TGTGCCAGTAGGCCCGGACAGATGACTTTTGAGGAAGCTTTCTTT.

The V call is TRBV9, the J call TRBJ1-4; TRBD1 matches at 7 bases. This CDR3 spans 15 amino acids. The V gene end was trimmed by 3 bases and the J gene end by 5 bases; junction bases not matched to a gene: 7. From germline, CDR1 is SGDLS and CDR2 YYNGEE. CDR3 coding DNA: TGTGCCAGCAGCGAGGAAGCAGGGGGGAATGAAAAACTGTTTTTT. As protein: CASSEEAGGNEKLFF.

This chain uses TRBV29-1 with TRBJ2-1; unclear D gene. V lost 4 bases to trimming and J lost 4 bases, with 11 bases between them. The CDR3 is 13 residues long. CDR1 SQVTM and CDR2 ANQGSEA come from the germline V gene. The CDR3 loop reads CSVVTATYNEQFF. For the CDR3, the DNA is TGCAGCGTTGTCACGGCGACGTACAATGAGCAGTTCTTC.

The J gene is TRBJ1-2, the V gene TRBV6-8; D call uncertain. CDR1 MNHGY and CDR2 SAAAGT come from the germline V gene. Trimming stripped 6 bases from V and 6 bases from J, with 14 bases between. The CDR3 has 13 amino acids. CDR3 DNA sequence: TGTGCCAGCAGCCTCAGGCAACGAAATGGCTACACCTTC. This translates into CASSLRQRNGYTF.

The table lists this clone with a few counts. The chain uses TRBV5-1 and TRBJ1-6, with D possibly being TRBD1 (5 bases). Germline-derived CDR1 and CDR2 are SGHRS and YFSETQ. V lost 6 bases to trimming and J lost 10 bases, with 29 bases between them. The CDR3 spans 18 residues. CDR3 sequence (DNA): TGCGCCAGCACCTCCCCAACTCTCAGGGATGCTTCAGGATCACCCCTCCACTTT. Its translation is CASTSPTLRDASGSPLHF.

The rearrangement links TRBV10-2 to TRBJ2-5; D is unclear. Germline V gives CDR1 WSHSY, CDR2 SAAADI. The CDR3 totals 14 residues. The V gene lost 5 bases and the J gene lost 2 bases, with 12 bases spanning the gap. The CDR3: CASSKEGWQETQYF. CDR3 bases: TGCGCCAGCAGTAAGGAAGGGTGGCAAGAGACCCAGTACTTC.

V and J are TRBV6-8 and TRBJ2-7, with a weak D call TRBD1 (6 bases). CDR3 length: 13 amino acids. Between the trimmed V and J ends, which lost 4 bases and 7 bases, there was a span of 14 bases. Per the germline V gene, CDR1 is MNHGY and CDR2 is SAAAGT. This CDR3 reads CASSWGPALEQYF. The CDR3 DNA reads as TGTGCCAGCAGTTGGGGGCCCGCCTTAGAGCAGTACTTC.

V and J are TRBV29-1 and TRBJ1-6; unclear D gene. V lost 6 bases to trimming and J lost 11 bases, with 23 bases between them. The CDR3 extends over 15 amino acids. CDR1 and CDR2 from the germline V gene are SQVTM and ANQGSEA. DNA of the CDR3: TGCAGCGTCGTCCCCCCTCTTACGGACGGCACACCCCTCCACTTT. This translates into CSVVPPLTDGTPLHF.

The CDR3 region is CASSYLDRGNQPQHF. In DNA form, the CDR3 reads TGTGCCAGCAGTTACTTGGACAGGGGTAACCAGCCCCAGCATTTT. The rearrangement joins TRBV6-8 to TRBJ1-5, with TRBD1 identical over 9 bases. The CDR3 totals 15 residues. Germline-derived CDR1 and CDR2 are MNHGY and SAAAGT. V was pared by 1 base and J by 7 bases, with 5 bases of the junction left unmatched.

This clone was observed a few times. The V call is TRBV9, the J call TRBJ2-1; D uncertain. CDR1 is SGDLS, CDR2 YYNGEE, per germline. The V end lost 0 bases, the J end lost 2 bases, and 15 bases lay between the germline ends. The CDR3 consists of 17 residues. The CDR3 bases are TGTGCCAGCAGCGTAGCGACAACCCCTGGGCCCTACAATGAGCAGTTCTTC. This gives the protein CASSVATTPGPYNEQFF.

The CDR3 loop reads CASSQDLYSYTDTQYF. Here the CDR3 DNA reads TGCGCCAGCAGCCAAGATCTTTACAGCTACACAGATACGCAGTATTTT. The chain uses TRBV4-1 and TRBJ2-3; D remains ambiguous. V shed 0 bases and J shed 2 bases, with 12 bases lying between them. Germline V gene data show CDR1 as MGHRA and CDR2 as YSYEKL. The length of the CDR3 is 16 residues.

This chain links TRBV11-3 with TRBJ2-3, with D possibly being TRBD1 (6 bases). This CDR3 has 16 amino acids. Trimming stripped 5 bases from V and 0 bases from J, with 15 bases between. Germline V gene data show CDR1 as SGHNT and CDR2 as YENEEA. Here the CDR3 DNA reads TGTGCCAGCAGCCATGAATTACAGGGAAGCACAGATACGCAGTATTTT. Translated, it gives CASSHELQGSTDTQYF.

This clone was picked up a small number of times. The chain couples TRBV11-3 to TRBJ2-3, with 12 bases lining up with TRBD2. V was pared by 3 bases and J by 6 bases, with 4 bases of the junction left unmatched. The length of the CDR3 is 15 residues. The germline gives CDR1 SGHNT, CDR2 YENEEA. The CDR3 coding sequence is TGTGCCAGCAGCTTCCCTAGCGGGGGGGCGGATACGCAGTATTTT. Protein sequence: CASSFPSGGADTQYF.

CDR3 sequence reads: CASSAGAKNIQYF. In nucleotides, the CDR3 is TGTGCCAGTAGTGCAGGGGCCAAAAACATTCAGTACTTC. The gene calls are TRBV19 and TRBJ2-4; weak D call: TRBD1 (5 bases). The V end was cut by 5 bases, the J end by 1 base, with 6 bases between. Germline CDR1 reads LNHDA; CDR2 reads SQIVND (reference sequence). The CDR3 sequence is 13 residues long.

The chain joins TRBV25-1 to TRBJ1-2; 9 bases line up with TRBD1. V was pared by 3 bases and J by 8 bases, with 1 base of the junction left unmatched. Germline V gives CDR1 MGHDK, CDR2 SYGVNS. This CDR3 comprises 12 residues. The CDR3 spells CASSEDRGGYTF. CDR3 DNA sequence: TGTGCCAGCAGTGAGGACAGGGGAGGCTACACCTTC.